This passage covers 24 T cell receptor beta chains from one sample sequenced in a study of T cells in Graves' hyperthyroidism and ophthalmopathy. The source material, RNA transcripts, was used to amplify TCR beta CDR3 regions. A set of HTBI primers served as the primers for a first-round RT-PCR of the TCR CDR3. One entry per CDR3 protein results from TCRdb running MiXCR on the multiplex PCR reads. This table has 95,000 to 100,000 distinct CDR3 sequences, about 51% appearing once. Sequencing was carried out using blood. These TCRs come from a woman between 35 and 50 years old with Graves' hyperthyroidism.

This clonotype was detected ten times or more. The J gene is TRBJ1-5, the V gene TRBV20-1; D may be TRBD1 (6 bases). Germline assignment: CDR1 DFQATT and CDR2 SNEGSKA (reference sequence). V dropped 1 base and J dropped 7 bases, with 14 bases sitting between them. The CDR3 is 14 residues long. CDR3 loop: CSARASGGGQPQHF. CDR3 nucleotide sequence: TGCAGTGCTAGAGCCTCGGGGGGCGGACAGCCCCAGCATTTT.

The chain combines TRBV18 with TRBJ1-1; no clear D gene. This CDR3 region has 15 residues. V gave up 0 bases and J gave up 1 base, with 9 bases separating them. The germline gives CDR1 KGHSH, CDR2 LQKENI. CDR3 coding DNA: TGTGCCAGCTCACCACCGCACAGAACGAACACTGAAGCTTTCTTT. This encodes CASSPPHRTNTEAFF.

This clonotype was counted between two and nine times. The genes are TRBV2 and TRBJ2-7; 10 nucleotides align to TRBD1. This CDR3 comprises 15 residues. The V gene end was trimmed by 6 bases and the J gene end by 4 bases; junction bases not matched to a gene: 9. Germline V gene lookup returns CDR1 SNHLY and CDR2 FYNNEI. CDR3 residues: CASRRTGGHSYEQYF. CDR3 sequence (DNA): TGTGCCAGCAGAAGGACAGGGGGTCATTCTTACGAGCAGTACTTC.

The sample holds a few counts of this clonotype. The chain recombines TRBV6-1 with TRBJ1-1; D is unresolved. CDR1 and CDR2 from the germline V gene are MNHNS and SASEGT. V lost 5 bases and J lost 1, with 11 bases in between. This CDR3 contains 14 residues. The CDR3 nucleotides are TGTGCCAGCAGTTACGGGAATACGAACACTGAAGCTTTCTTT. Translating gives CASSYGNTNTEAFF.

This clonotype was seen repeatedly, ten times or more. The gene calls are TRBV13 and TRBJ2-7, with D possibly TRBD2 on 6 matching bases. Germline loops: CDR1 PRHDT, CDR2 FYEKMQ (reference sequence). This CDR3 has 15 residues. The V and J ends lost 5 bases and 0 bases respectively, with 14 bases between them. The CDR3 loop is CASSQGLRSSYEQYF. CDR3 DNA sequence: TGTGCCAGCAGCCAGGGACTCAGGAGCTCCTACGAGCAGTACTTC.

This clonotype was seen repeatedly, ten times or more. The chain is built from TRBV2 and TRBJ1-1, with D possibly TRBD1 on 6 matching bases. The V end lost 6 bases, the J end lost 4 bases, and 15 bases lay between the germline ends. From germline, CDR1 is SNHLY and CDR2 FYNNEI. This CDR3 is 14 amino acids long. CDR3 loop: CASSPGGLSTEAFF. DNA of the CDR3: TGTGCCAGCAGCCCCGGGGGGCTGAGCACTGAAGCTTTCTTT.

Comment on this clonotype: A read error may be the cause here, since a much bigger clone is one base away. CDR3 coding DNA: TGTGCCAGCGGCTTGTTTAATGGGGGACGGGAGACCCAGTACTTC. It is translated as CASGLFNGGRETQYF. The genes are TRBV5-6 and TRBJ2-5; possibly TRBD1 or TRBD2 for D (5 bases each). The length of the CDR3 is 15 residues. Germline CDR1 is SGHDT and CDR2 is YYEEEE.

V usage is TRBV20-1 and J usage is TRBJ2-5; D might be TRBD1 (6 bases). CDR1 is DFQATT and CDR2 is SNEGSKA in the germline V gene (reference sequence). With 4 bases removed from V and 5 bases from J, the gap between germline ends came to 14 bases. CDR3 length: 13 amino acids. The CDR3 region is CSAKQGWGETQYF. In nucleotides, the CDR3 is TGCAGTGCTAAGCAGGGGTGGGGTGAGACCCAGTACTTC.

Only one count was recorded for this clonotype. A much larger clone differs from this one at a single base, so this may be a read error. The genes are TRBV5-5 and TRBJ2-7; tentative D call: TRBD1 (6 bases). In germline, CDR1 is SGHKS, CDR2 YYEKEE (reference sequence). This CDR3 has 13 amino acids. V was trimmed by 5 bases and J by 5 bases, leaving 14 bases between them. The CDR3 bases are TGTGCCAGCAGTCCGGACAGAGCCCACGAGCAGTACTTC. Translation gives CASSPDRAHEQYF.

As regards this clonotype: The junction and the germline gene differ at one end; a read error may be behind it. This chain joins TRBV11-3 and TRBJ2-5, with 8 bases matching TRBD2. The CDR3 is 13 residues long. Germline V CDR1 and CDR2: SGHNT, YENEEA. CDR3 sequence reads: CAGSLRGAGTQYF. The CDR3 DNA is TGTGCCGGCAGCCTGCGGGGGGCAGGGACCCAGTACTTT. Looking up the rest from reference TRBV11-3 and TRBJ2-5 gives the full variable domain: EAGVVQSPRYKIIEKKQPVAFWCNPISGHNTLYWYLQNLGQGPELLIRYENEEAVDDSQLPKDRFSAERLKGVDSTLKIQPAELGDSAVYLCAGSLRGAGTQYFGPGTRLLVL.

The rearrangement links TRBV15 to TRBJ2-7; 10 bases agree with TRBD2. Germline assignment: CDR1 LNHNV and CDR2 YYDKDF (reference sequence). This CDR3 contains 16 residues. J was trimmed by 0 bases and V by 3 bases; bases with no gene match: 5. DNA of the CDR3: TGTGCCACCAGCAGCATACTAGCGGGGATCTCCTACGAGCAGTACTTC. Translated: CATSSILAGISYEQYF.

This clonotype showed up just once. The CDR3 DNA follows: TGCGCCAGCAGTGTGAGGGGAAGAAGCACTGAAGCTTTCTTT. It translates to CASSVRGRSTEAFF. The rearrangement uses TRBV10-2 and TRBJ1-1; D is possibly TRBD1 (5 bases). With 4 bases removed from V and 4 bases from J, the gap between germline ends came to 13 bases. The CDR3 length is 14 residues. Germline lookup yields CDR1 WSHSY and CDR2 SAAADI.

Regarding this clonotype: This may arise from a read error, as a much more abundant clone is one base away. The J gene is TRBJ2-6, the V gene TRBV4-1; D is ambiguous. The germline V gene has CDR1 MGHRA and CDR2 YSYEKL. The CDR3 has 18 amino acids. The CDR3 here is CASSQDPPRIPGANVLTF. The CDR3 coding sequence is TGTGCCAGCAGCCAAGATCCCCCTCGAATCCCTGGGGCCAACGTCCTGACTTTC.

This chain connects TRBV10-3 to TRBJ2-5, with TRBD1 matching 8 bases. The CDR3 consists of 11 residues. J gave up 8 bases and V 6 bases, and 2 bases lay outside the gene matches. The V gene's germline CDR1 is ENHRY and CDR2 SYGVKD. CDR3 protein: CAISTGGTQYF. The CDR3 coding sequence is TGTGCCATCAGCACAGGGGGAACCCAGTACTTC.

The chain has TRBV9 and TRBJ1-3; no clear D gene. Germline V gene lookup returns CDR1 SGDLS and CDR2 YYNGEE. V lost 2 bases and J 8 bases, leaving 20 bases between the germline ends. This CDR3 has 16 residues. The CDR3: CASSVSATSDGYTIYF. As DNA, the CDR3 is TGTGCCAGCAGCGTTAGCGCGACTTCCGATGGCTACACCATATATTTT.

The chain recombines TRBV10-3 with TRBJ2-5; no clear D gene. The CDR3 runs to 11 residues. Per the germline V gene, CDR1 is ENHRY and CDR2 is SYGVKD. The V end was cut by 4 bases, the J end by 6 bases, with 6 bases between. The CDR3 DNA reads as TGTGCCATCAGTGGTGGGAAGACCCAGTACTTC. It yields the protein CAISGGKTQYF.

The rearrangement joins TRBV19 to TRBJ2-3, with D unresolved. The CDR3 length is 13 residues. V was trimmed by 4 bases and J by 4 bases, leaving 9 bases between them. Germline V gene lookup returns CDR1 LNHDA and CDR2 SQIVND (reference sequence). The CDR3 sequence is CASSNKRADTQYF. The CDR3 coding sequence is TGTGCCAGTAGTAACAAAAGGGCAGATACGCAGTATTTT. Filled out from reference TRBV19 and TRBJ2-3, the complete variable domain reads DGGITQSPKYLFRKEGQNVTLSCEQNLNHDAMYWYRQDPGQGLRLIYYSQIVNDFQKGDIAEGYSVSREKKESFPLTVTSAQKNPTAFYLCASSNKRADTQYFGPGTRLTVL.

This clonotype appeared many times. The J gene is TRBJ1-2, the V gene TRBV4-3; TRBD1 might be the D (6 bases). Germline-derived CDR1 and CDR2 are LGHNA and YSLEER. V was trimmed by 0 bases and J by 1 base, leaving 12 bases between them. This CDR3 region has 16 residues. The CDR3 sequence: CASSQERGTFNYGYTF. In DNA, the CDR3 is TGCGCCAGCAGCCAAGAGAGAGGGACATTTAACTATGGCTACACCTTC.

The rearrangement uses TRBV5-1 and TRBJ2-5; a weak D match, TRBD2 (6 bases). Germline V lookup: CDR1 SGHRS, CDR2 YFSETQ. Trimming took off 4 bases at V and 5 bases at J, with 24 bases between the two ends. There are 17 residues in the CDR3. Written as DNA, the CDR3 is TGCGCCAGCAGCCAAGATAGGGGAGGCTATGGCAAGGAGACCCAGTACTTC. Its protein is CASSQDRGGYGKETQYF.

This clonotype was counted ten times or more. This chain uses TRBV25-1 with TRBJ2-7; tentatively, D is TRBD1 (5 bases). V shed 7 bases and J shed 3 bases, with 7 bases lying between them. The germline V gene has CDR1 MGHDK and CDR2 SYGVNS. This CDR3 comprises 11 residues. CDR3 nucleotide sequence: TGTGCCAGCACGCAGGGCTACGAGCAGTACTTC. Protein product: CASTQGYEQYF.

The chain joins TRBV20-1 to TRBJ2-3; 10 nucleotides agree with TRBD2. This CDR3 is built from 16 residues. Germline CDR1 is DFQATT and CDR2 is SNEGSKA (reference sequence). The junction had 9 bases not matched to a gene; V was cut back by 0 bases and J by 6 bases. The CDR3 is CSARDPAGGQTDTQYF. DNA of the CDR3: TGCAGTGCTAGAGATCCAGCGGGAGGGCAAACGGATACGCAGTATTTT.

In regard to this clonotype: A read error may be the cause here, since a much bigger clone is one base away. The rearrangement uses TRBV6-1 and TRBJ1-1, with D tentatively TRBD1 (5 bases). From germline, CDR1 is MNHNS and CDR2 SASEGT. V was shortened by 11 bases and J by 0 bases, with 25 bases between the two germline ends. The CDR3 length is 17 residues. For the CDR3, the DNA is TGTGCCGGCGGGGCGGAAGGGGCGTTTGGTATGAACACTGAAGCTTTCTTT. This translates into CAGGAEGAFGMNTEAFF.

This clonotype came up many times. The chain employs TRBV7-9 and TRBJ1-1; D gene uncertain. This CDR3 comprises 15 residues. Trimming removed 5 bases from V and 0 bases from J, with 13 bases in between. The germline CDR1 and CDR2 sequences are SEHNR and FQNEAQ (reference sequence). The CDR3: CASSPRRAVNTEAFF. The CDR3 DNA sequence: TGTGCCAGCAGCCCGCGGAGGGCCGTGAACACTGAAGCTTTCTTT.

This clonotype was picked up many times. V is TRBV7-8 and J is TRBJ2-3; TRBD2 matches at 9 bases. CDR1 is SGHVS and CDR2 is FQNEAQ in the germline V gene. The V segment lost 7 bases and the J segment 11 bases; nucleotides outside the gene matches: 10. CDR3 length equals 13 residues. The CDR3, as DNA: TGTGCCAGCATTGCGGGGGGGGGGACGAGGCAGTATTTT. This codes for CASIAGGGTRQYF.